The rows below give T cell receptor beta chains drawn from one sample of a study of T cell responses to AZD1222 COVID-19 vaccine. Measured with immunoSEQ multiplex PCR; TCRdb has only the in-frame clones, and not every one. The data show 150,000 to 200,000 clones, around 90% seen once. This specimen was peripheral blood, taken 28 days after the second AZD1222 dose. The receptor source for this set is an adult who received the AZD1222 COVID-19 vaccine. Each CDR3 is given with its conserved first and last residue. A D gene is named only where the DNA matches it firmly. Not every row has a clone size; where given, it reads once, few, many or a size class.

TRBJ1-2	NA	NA	TRBV7-8	CASSLGFSGYTF	TGTGCCAGCAGCTTAGGGTTTTCTGGCTACACCTTC
TRBJ1-5	NA	NA	TRBV2	CASSDRYSDSNQPQHF	TGTGCCAGCAGTGACCGATACTCGGACAGCAATCAGCCCCAGCATTTT
TRBJ1-2	NA	NA	TRBV11-2	CASSQGPSYGYTF	TGTGCCAGCAGCCAGGGCCCGAGCTATGGCTACACCTTC
TRBJ1-1	few	NA	TRBV7-8	CASSLSTRGAFF	TGTGCCAGCAGCCTCTCGACCAGAGGAGCTTTCTTT
TRBJ2-1	NA	NA	TRBV19	CASSMDNEQFF	TGTGCCAGTAGTATGGACAATGAGCAGTTCTTC
TRBJ2-2	NA	NA	TRBV2	CATAGEGANTGELFF	TGTGCCACCGCTGGGGAGGGGGCGAACACCGGGGAGCTGTTTTTT
TRBJ1-2	NA	NA	TRBV5-1	CASSLGVEGSYGYTF	TGCGCCAGCAGCTTGGGGGTCGAGGGTTCCTATGGCTACACCTTC
TRBJ1-6	NA	TRBD1	TRBV27	CASSSLWDRGSSPLHF	TGTGCCAGCAGCAGTTTATGGGACAGGGGAAGCTCACCCCTCCACTTT
TRBJ2-3	NA	NA	TRBV18	CASSALPRTDTQYF	TGTGCCAGCTCAGCACTTCCCCGCACAGATACGCAGTATTTT
TRBJ2-3	NA	NA	TRBV2	CASGGTDTQYF	TGTGCCAGCGGGGGGACAGATACGCAGTATTTT
TRBJ2-5	NA	NA	TRBV11-2	CASSQPRDAQETQYF	TGTGCCAGCAGCCAGCCCCGAGATGCACAAGAGACCCAGTACTTC
TRBJ1-1	medium-sized	NA	TRBV12-3/TRBV12-4	CASSPRLELEAFF	TGTGCCAGCAGTCCTAGACTGGAACTGGAAGCTTTCTTT
TRBJ2-6	NA	TRBD1	TRBV18	CASSLGQGSSGANVLTF	TGTGCCAGCTCACTCGGACAGGGAAGCTCTGGGGCCAACGTCCTGACTTTC
TRBJ1-1	once	NA	TRBV4-1	CASSLGEGRRNTEAFF	TGCGCCAGCAGCCTTGGGGAGGGGCGCAGAAACACTGAAGCTTTCTTT
TRBJ2-7	NA	NA	TRBV4-1	CASSQGYGTLTYEQYF	TGCGCCAGCAGCCAAGGATACGGGACTCTTACCTACGAGCAGTACTTC
TRBJ1-2	NA	TRBD1	TRBV6-5	CASAQQGWYGYTF	TGTGCCAGCGCCCAACAGGGGTGGTATGGCTACACCTTC
TRBJ1-3	NA	NA	TRBV5-1	CASSDRISGNTIYF	TGCGCCAGCAGCGACAGGATCTCTGGAAACACCATATATTTT
TRBJ1-1	NA	TRBD1	TRBV4-1	CASSRSRDREYLSTEAFF	TGCGCCAGCAGCCGATCCCGGGACAGGGAGTACTTAAGCACTGAAGCTTTCTTT
TRBJ2-3	few	NA	TRBV15	CATSRDGGAGTDTQYF	TGTGCCACCAGCAGAGATGGGGGGGCCGGCACAGATACGCAGTATTTT
TRBJ1-5	NA	NA	TRBV19	CASSAYVSNQPQHF	TGTGCCAGTAGTGCTTATGTCAGCAATCAGCCCCAGCATTTT
TRBJ2-5	NA	NA	TRBV5-1	CASSHKWGGETQYF	TGCGCCAGCAGCCACAAGTGGGGGGGCGAGACCCAGTACTTC
TRBJ2-7	NA	TRBD1	TRBV5-4	CASSPGQDTYEQYF	TGTGCCAGCAGCCCGGGACAGGATACCTACGAGCAGTACTTC
TRBJ1-2	NA	TRBD1	TRBV5-4	CASSSGGHNYGYTF	TGTGCCAGCAGCTCAGGGGGCCATAACTATGGCTACACCTTC
TRBJ2-3	NA	TRBD1	TRBV18	CASSPGGIPSTDTQYF	TGTGCCAGCTCCCCAGGGGGCATCCCTAGCACAGATACGCAGTATTTT
TRBJ2-6	NA	NA	TRBV5-1	CASSLYGAGANVLTF	TGCGCCAGCAGCTTATACGGGGCTGGGGCCAACGTCCTGACTTTC
TRBJ1-6	NA	NA	TRBV30	CAWSIFRGGYNSPLHF	TGTGCCTGGAGTATATTCCGGGGGGGCTATAATTCACCCCTCCACTTT
TRBJ2-7	NA	NA	TRBV14	CASSPLGGSYEQYF	TGTGCCAGCAGCCCGTTGGGTGGCTCCTACGAGCAGTACTTC
TRBJ1-1	NA	NA	TRBV13	CASSPDRVNTEAFF	TGTGCCAGCAGCCCCGATCGGGTGAACACTGAAGCTTTCTTT
TRBJ2-5	NA	NA	TRBV6-5	CASSRGLPQETQYF	TGTGCCAGCAGTCGGGGACTTCCCCAAGAGACCCAGTACTTC
TRBJ1-4	NA	NA	TRBV5-6	CASTFSTEPGHNEKLFF	TGTGCCAGCACTTTCTCGACAGAACCGGGACATAATGAAAAACTGTTTTTT
TRBJ1-5	NA	NA	TRBV9	CASSVEGRDNQPQHF	TGTGCCAGCAGCGTAGAGGGGCGTGACAATCAGCCCCAGCATTTT
TRBJ1-5	NA	NA	TRBV19	CASSRGSEGQPQHF	TGTGCCAGTAGTAGGGGGAGTGAGGGACAGCCCCAGCATTTT
TRBJ1-5	NA	NA	TRBV6-1	CASSEVVKGRGYDQPQHF	TGTGCCAGCAGTGAAGTCGTAAAGGGGAGGGGGTATGATCAGCCCCAGCATTTT
TRBJ1-1	NA	NA	TRBV27	CASSLGQGTNTEAFF	TGTGCCAGCAGTTTAGGTCAGGGGACGAACACTGAAGCTTTCTTT
TRBJ1-1	NA	TRBD1	TRBV9	CASSAGTENTEAFF	TGTGCCAGCAGCGCCGGGACAGAAAACACTGAAGCTTTCTTT
TRBJ2-3	once	TRBD2	TRBV5-1	CASSLRTSGGTSTDTQYF	TGCGCCAGCAGCCTTCGGACTAGCGGGGGCACAAGCACAGATACGCAGTATTTT
TRBJ1-5	NA	NA	TRBV19	CASSPHGQSNQPQHF	TGTGCCAGTAGTCCCCATGGCCAGAGCAATCAGCCCCAGCATTTT
TRBJ1-2	once	NA	TRBV5-1	CASSPGRGYTF	TGCGCCAGCAGCCCCGGGCGGGGCTACACCTTC
TRBJ2-1	NA	NA	TRBV4-1	CASSQDGRNEQFF	TGCGCCAGCAGCCAAGATGGGAGGAATGAGCAGTTCTTC
TRBJ2-7	NA	TRBD1	TRBV6-5	CASSRTGISYEQYF	TGTGCCAGCAGCCGGACAGGGATCTCCTACGAGCAGTACTTC
TRBJ2-1	NA	NA	TRBV6-5	CASSYSAIAVYNEQFF	TGTGCCAGCAGTTACTCGGCTATCGCCGTATACAATGAGCAGTTCTTC
TRBJ1-1	NA	NA	TRBV3-1/TRBV3-2	CASSQTRGGRGMNTEAFF	TGTGCCAGCAGCCAAACAAGGGGTGGACGGGGAATGAACACTGAAGCTTTCTTT
TRBJ1-1	NA	NA	TRBV14	CASSPKRTGERNTEAFF	TGTGCCAGCAGCCCCAAACGGACCGGGGAAAGGAACACTGAAGCTTTCTTT
TRBJ1-4	NA	NA	TRBV11-2	CASSLGGGNEKLFF	TGTGCCAGCAGCTTAGGTGGGGGAAATGAAAAACTGTTTTTT
TRBJ1-1	NA	NA	TRBV6-5	CASAWRGKNTEAFF	TGTGCCAGCGCGTGGCGGGGAAAGAACACTGAAGCTTTCTTT
TRBJ1-6	NA	NA	TRBV27	CASSPMERYNSPLHF	TGTGCCAGCAGTCCCATGGAGAGGTATAATTCACCCCTCCACTTT
TRBJ1-1	NA	NA	TRBV19	CASSPYLGDTEAFF	TGTGCCAGTAGTCCTTACCTGGGGGACACTGAAGCTTTCTTT
TRBJ1-6	NA	NA	TRBV19	CASSGQYNSPLHF	TGTGCCAGTAGCGGACAGTATAATTCACCCCTCCACTTT
TRBJ1-2	NA	NA	TRBV2	CASGTETYGYTF	TGTGCCAGCGGGACGGAGACGTATGGCTACACCTTC
TRBJ1-1	NA	NA	TRBV28	CASSLRPQGAFF	TGTGCCAGCAGTTTACGTCCACAGGGAGCTTTCTTT
TRBJ1-1	NA	NA	TRBV9	CASSVGPKGGSEAFF	TGTGCCAGCAGCGTAGGACCTAAAGGAGGATCTGAAGCTTTCTTT
TRBJ1-2	NA	NA	TRBV7-9	CASSLEGQIINYGYTF	TGTGCCAGCAGCTTAGAAGGCCAGATAATTAACTATGGCTACACCTTC
TRBJ1-3	few	NA	TRBV5-4	CASSSLGTGGNTIYF	TGTGCCAGCAGCTCGCTCGGGACCGGGGGAAACACCATATATTTT